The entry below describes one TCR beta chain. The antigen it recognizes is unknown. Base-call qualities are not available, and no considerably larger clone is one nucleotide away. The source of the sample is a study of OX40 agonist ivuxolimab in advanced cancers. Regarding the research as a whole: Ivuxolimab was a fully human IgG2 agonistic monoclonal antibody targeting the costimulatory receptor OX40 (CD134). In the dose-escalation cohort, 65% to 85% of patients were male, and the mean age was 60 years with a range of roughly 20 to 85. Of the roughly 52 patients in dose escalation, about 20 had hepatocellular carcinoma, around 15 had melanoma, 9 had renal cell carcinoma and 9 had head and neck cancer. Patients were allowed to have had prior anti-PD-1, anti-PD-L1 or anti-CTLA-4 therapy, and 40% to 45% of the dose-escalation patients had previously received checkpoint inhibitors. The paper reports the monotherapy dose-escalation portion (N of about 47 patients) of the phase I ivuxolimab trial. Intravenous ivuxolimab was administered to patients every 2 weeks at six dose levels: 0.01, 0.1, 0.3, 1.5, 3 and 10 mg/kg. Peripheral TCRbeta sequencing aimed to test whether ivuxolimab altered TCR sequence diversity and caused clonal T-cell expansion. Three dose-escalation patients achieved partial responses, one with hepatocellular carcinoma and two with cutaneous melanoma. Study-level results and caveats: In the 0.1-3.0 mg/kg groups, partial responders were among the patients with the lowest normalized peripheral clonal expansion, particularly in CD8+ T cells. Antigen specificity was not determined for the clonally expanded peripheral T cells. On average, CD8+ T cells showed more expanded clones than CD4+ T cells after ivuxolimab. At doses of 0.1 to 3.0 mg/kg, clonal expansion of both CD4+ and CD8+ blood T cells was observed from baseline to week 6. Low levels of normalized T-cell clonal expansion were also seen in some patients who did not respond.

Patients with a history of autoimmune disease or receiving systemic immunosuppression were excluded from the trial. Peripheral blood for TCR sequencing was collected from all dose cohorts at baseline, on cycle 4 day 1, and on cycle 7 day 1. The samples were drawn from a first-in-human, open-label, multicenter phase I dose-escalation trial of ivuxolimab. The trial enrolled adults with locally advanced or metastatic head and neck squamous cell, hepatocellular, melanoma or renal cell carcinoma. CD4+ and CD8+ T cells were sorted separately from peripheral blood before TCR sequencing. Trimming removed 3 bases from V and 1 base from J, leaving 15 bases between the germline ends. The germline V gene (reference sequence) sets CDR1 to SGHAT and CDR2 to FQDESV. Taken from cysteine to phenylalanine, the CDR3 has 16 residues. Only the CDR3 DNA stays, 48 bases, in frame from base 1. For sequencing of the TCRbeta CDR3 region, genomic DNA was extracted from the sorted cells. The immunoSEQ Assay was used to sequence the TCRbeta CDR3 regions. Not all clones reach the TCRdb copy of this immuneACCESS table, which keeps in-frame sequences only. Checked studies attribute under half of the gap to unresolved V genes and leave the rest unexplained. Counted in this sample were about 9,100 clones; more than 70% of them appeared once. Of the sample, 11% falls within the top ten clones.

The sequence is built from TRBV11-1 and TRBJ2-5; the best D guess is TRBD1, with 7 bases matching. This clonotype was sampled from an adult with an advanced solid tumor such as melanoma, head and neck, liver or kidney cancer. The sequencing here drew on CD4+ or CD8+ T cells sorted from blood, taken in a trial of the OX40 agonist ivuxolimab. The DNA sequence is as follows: TGTGCCAGCAGCTTTGTCCCAGGGGGAGGCCAAGAGACCCAGTACTTC. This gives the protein CASSFVPGGGQETQYF.